This TCR beta chain was captured by sequencing in a study of shared clonotypes between healthy human individuals. Study as a whole: The study drew on a couple of women and a few men aged 18 to 49 as donors. Study-wide points: Relative to clonotypes present in all four donors, those not shared had lower generation probabilities. Memory subsets generally showed smaller estimated richness than naive subsets did.

The authors loaded about 0.2 ug DNA, 28,000 or so T cell genomes, into sorted-subset replicate PCRs. Repertoires were generated with immunoSEQ multiplex PCR, while TCRdb's copy carries only in-frame clones and drops some. This table holds 2 million to 2.5 million clones, 93% found once. A word on this clone: Its antigen is not known. Other DNA sequences in this sample translate to the same CDR3.

This clonotype was sampled from a man younger than 35 in good health. Some clones in this sample may be carry-over from other donors' samples. Sequencing was done on a sample of naive CD4+ T cells from PBMCs. Subset indicated: CD45RA+ positively selected.

The CDR3 DNA sequence: TGTGCCAGCAGCGTAGCAGCCAGCTCCTACGAGCAGTACTTC. It encodes CASSVAASSYEQYF. This chain links TRBV9 with TRBJ2-7; D is unclear. CDR1 is SGDLS and CDR2 is YYNGEE in the germline V gene. The germline V and J ends were trimmed by 0 bases and 0 bases, with 7 bases remaining between them. The CDR3 consists of 14 residues.